This TCR beta chain was obtained from a study of T-cell reconstitution after alpha-beta-depleted transplantation in children. The junction had 13 bases not matched to a gene; V was cut back by 3 bases and J by 6 bases. The CDR3 is 17 amino acids. For TCRbeta, the library was prepared with unique molecular identifiers. Via MiXCR, TCRdb re-called the PCR reads, giving one row per CDR3 protein. The repertoire holds some 110,000 distinct CDR3 sequences, with 10% as singletons. Study-level results: Recipient T cells and thymic progenitors that survived were the source of the high TCRbeta diversity seen at day 60 in some patients. Expanded graft clones, several hundred of them, were reportedly the source of alpha-beta T cells about two months after transplant.

This clonotype was seen a handful of times. The antigen remains undetermined. V gene TRBV12-3 or TRBV12-4 combines with J gene TRBJ2-7; TRBD2 matches 11 bases. The clonotype originates from a boy under 10 years old with acute lymphoblastic leukemia, due to receive a stem cell transplant. The sequenced sample was PBMCs, obtained before TCRalphabeta/CD19-depleted stem cell transplant. The CDR3 nucleotides read TGTGCCAGCAGTTTTTGTAGCGGGAGGGCCTCTCCATGCGAGCAGTACTTC. Encoded protein: CASSFCSGRASPCEQYF.